One and the same sample provided the 20 T cell receptor beta chains below, sequenced in a study of T cells in localized non-small cell lung cancer. Here immunoSEQ multiplex PCR was the method, and the copy in TCRdb shows in-frame clones only, minus some. This repertoire shows thousands of clones, around a quarter found once; its top ten account for about 9.1%. Sample: lung tumor tissue, taken before any cancer treatment. These receptors were collected from a woman between 40 and 69 years old with stage I squamous cell lung carcinoma.

By share, this clone ranks as medium-sized. V is TRBV7-2 and J is TRBJ1-6, with D maybe TRBD1 (5 bases). Trimming stripped 4 bases from V and 6 bases from J, with 7 bases between. The CDR3 has 13 residues. CDR1 is SGHTA, CDR2 FQGNSA, per germline. CDR3 sequence reads: CASSSGGNSPLHF. The CDR3 nucleotides read TGTGCCAGCAGCTCCGGGGGTAATTCACCCCTCCACTTT.

This CDR3 reads CSVGEAGDADTQYF. As DNA, the CDR3 is TGCAGCGTGGGGGAAGCGGGAGATGCGGATACGCAGTATTTT. The V and J genes are TRBV29-1 and TRBJ2-3, with 8 bases matching TRBD2. The V segment lost 6 bases and the J segment 6 bases; nucleotides outside the gene matches: 11. Per the germline V gene, CDR1 is SQVTM and CDR2 is ANQGSEA. The CDR3 is made up of 14 amino acids.

In its sample, this clone ranks as medium-sized (0.01 to 0.1%). This sequence joins TRBV11-3 and TRBJ1-1; TRBD1 matches at 8 bases. J was trimmed by 0 bases and V by 5 bases; bases with no gene match: 5. The CDR3 extends over 15 amino acids. Germline loops: CDR1 SGHNT, CDR2 YENEEA. The CDR3, as DNA: TGTGCCAGCAGCACCCCGGGACAGGTGAACACTGAAGCTTTCTTT. Its protein is CASSTPGQVNTEAFF.

The gene calls are TRBV11-3 and TRBJ2-3; 9 positions agree with TRBD2. This CDR3 comprises 15 residues. With 5 bases clipped from V and 4 bases from J, the junction kept 7 bases outside the gene matches. Germline V CDR1 and CDR2: SGHNT, YENEEA. This chain's CDR3 is CASSPRTSEADTQYF. For the CDR3, the DNA is TGTGCCAGCAGCCCTCGGACTAGCGAGGCAGATACGCAGTATTTT. Supplemented by reference TRBV11-3 and TRBJ2-3, the full variable domain reads EAGVVQSPRYKIIEKKQPVAFWCNPISGHNTLYWYLQNLGQGPELLIRYENEEAVDDSQLPKDRFSAERLKGVDSTLKIQPAELGDSAVYLCASSPRTSEADTQYFGPGTRLTVL.

The chain recombines TRBV4-1 with TRBJ1-2; 10 bases match TRBD1. After removal of 3 bases from V and 4 bases from J, the junction contained 17 bases not matched to a gene. The CDR3 totals 19 residues. Germline-derived CDR1 and CDR2 are MGHRA and YSYEKL. The CDR3 bases are TGCGCCAGCAGCCAGAACCACCGACAGGGGGCGAGGTTAGGCTATGGCTACACCTTC. Residues: CASSQNHRQGARLGYGYTF.

In this sample, this clone is medium-sized. The rearrangement uses TRBV1 and TRBJ2-7; the D call of TRBD2 is as the table states it, not checked on the DNA. TRBV1 is classified as a pseudogene. The CDR3 runs 16 residues. Here the CDR3 DNA reads TGCGCCAGCAGCCAAGTTGGCGGGAGGGCCGTAGGCGAGCAGTACTTC. Its protein product is CASSQVGGRAVGEQYF.

This clone came up a few times. The chain has TRBV11-3 and TRBJ1-2, with 7 bases matching TRBD1. CDR1 SGHNT and CDR2 YENEEA come from the germline V gene. The CDR3 totals 15 residues. J gave up 4 bases and V 5 bases, and 10 bases lay outside the gene matches. CDR3 DNA: TGTGCCAGCAGCCTAGGACAGGCGAACCTCTATGGCTACACCTTC. Protein product: CASSLGQANLYGYTF.

CDR3 nucleotides: TGTGCCAGTGCTCCGGCGCGCGGGGAGCTGTTTTTT. Amino acid sequence: CASAPARGELFF. The rearrangement uses TRBV19 and TRBJ2-2; no definite D call. Germline values: CDR1 LNHDA, CDR2 SQIVND (reference sequence). The CDR3 has 12 amino acids. V was cut by 8 bases and J by 7 bases, with 11 bases left in between.

This clone is deemed medium-sized. J is TRBJ1-6 and V is TRBV11-3; tentative D call: TRBD1 (6 bases). There are 16 residues in the CDR3. Trimming left V 1 base short and J 7 bases short, with 14 bases between. CDR1 and CDR2 from the germline V gene are SGHNT and YENEEA. The CDR3 DNA follows: TGTGCCAGCAGCTTAGGCCAGGGGTTTTGGAATTCACCCCTCCACTTT. It encodes CASSLGQGFWNSPLHF.

By share, this clone counts as medium-sized (0.01 to 0.1%). The CDR3 protein is CASRPLAGVSSYNEQFF. The CDR3 DNA reads TGTGCCAGCCGCCCACTAGCGGGAGTGAGCTCCTACAATGAGCAGTTCTTC. The J gene is TRBJ2-1, the V gene TRBV6-8, with 11 bases that match TRBD2. The CDR3 extends over 17 amino acids. Per the germline V gene, CDR1 is MNHGY and CDR2 is SAAAGT. V was pared by 8 bases and J by 0 bases, with 9 bases of the junction left unmatched.

A single count supports this clone. V gene TRBV11-3 combines with J gene TRBJ1-4; no clear D gene. The germline V and J ends were trimmed by 6 bases and 2 bases, with 19 bases remaining between them. CDR1 and CDR2 from the germline V gene are SGHNT and YENEEA. The CDR3 totals 17 residues. In nucleotides, the CDR3 is TGTGCCAGCAGGCCGGTAAGGTACCCGTCGACTAATGAAAAACTGTTTTTT. This codes for CASRPVRYPSTNEKLFF.

The table lists this clone with a few counts. This chain links TRBV11-3 with TRBJ2-7; the D gene is possibly TRBD2 (6 bases). V dropped 2 bases and J dropped 3 bases, with 11 bases sitting between them. Germline lookup yields CDR1 SGHNT and CDR2 YENEEA. CDR3 length: 14 residues. CDR3 loop: CASSLSRGGYEQYF. CDR3 DNA sequence: TGTGCCAGCAGCTTATCGCGGGGAGGCTACGAGCAGTACTTC.

This rearrangement joins TRBV5-1 to TRBJ2-1, with D perhaps matching TRBD2 (5 bases). Trimming stripped 4 bases from V and 3 bases from J, with 17 bases between. The CDR3 is 16 amino acids. Germline V lookup: CDR1 SGHRS, CDR2 YFSETQ. In nucleotides, the CDR3 is TGCGCCAGCAGCGAGGTTGGACTCGACGTCTACAATGAGCAGTTCTTC. Residues: CASSEVGLDVYNEQFF.

This rearrangement joins TRBV6-8 to TRBJ2-3; 8 bases map to TRBD1. The CDR3 loop spans 15 amino acids. CDR1 and CDR2 from the germline V gene are MNHGY and SAAAGT. The J segment lost 6 bases and the V segment lost 2 bases, leaving 7 bases of the junction unmatched. The CDR3 nucleotides are TGTGCCAGCAGTTACCCCTTGACAGGGGTGGATACGCAGTATTTT. This translates into CASSYPLTGVDTQYF.

This clone was recorded a few times. The CDR3 loop is CASSLTYGISSYNEQFF. In DNA form, the CDR3 reads TGTGCCAGCAGTTTAACTTACGGGATTAGCTCCTACAATGAGCAGTTCTTC. This chain links TRBV28 with TRBJ2-1; a weak D match, TRBD2 (5 bases). V shed 2 bases and J shed 0 bases, with 14 bases lying between them. Germline V gives CDR1 MDHEN, CDR2 SYDVKM. The CDR3 loop spans 17 amino acids.

The chain is built from TRBV18 and TRBJ1-2; 9 nucleotides match TRBD1. This CDR3 contains 15 residues. The germline V gene encodes CDR1 KGHSH and CDR2 LQKENI. The trim removed 4 bases at V and 2 bases at J, leaving 5 bases unmatched. The CDR3: CASSLGTGTNYGYTF. CDR3 bases: TGTGCCAGCTCACTCGGGACAGGGACCAACTATGGCTACACCTTC.

A few counts support this clone. The chain recombines TRBV28 with TRBJ1-5; D ambiguous. The V gene's germline CDR1 is MDHEN and CDR2 SYDVKM. Trimming pared 2 bases from V and 6 bases from J, leaving 11 bases between. The CDR3 extends over 14 amino acids. CDR3 sequence reads: CASSLGSRRQPQHF. In DNA, the CDR3 is TGTGCCAGCAGTTTAGGGTCTCGCCGTCAGCCCCAGCATTTT.

By share, this clone ranks as large (0.1 to 1%). The rearrangement links TRBV11-3 to TRBJ1-1; 11 nucleotides match TRBD1. Germline V CDR1 and CDR2: SGHNT, YENEEA. Trimming took 5 bases from V and 4 from J; bases not matched to a gene: 6. The CDR3 runs to 15 residues. The CDR3 sequence is CASSRRTGGGTEAFF. DNA for the CDR3: TGTGCCAGCAGCCGGAGGACAGGGGGCGGCACTGAAGCTTTCTTT.

This clone was observed a few times. The chain combines TRBV9 with TRBJ2-3; 11 nucleotides line up with TRBD2. Trimming at V came to 5 bases and at J to 2 bases, leaving 4 bases not matched to a gene. CDR1 and CDR2 (germline): SGDLS, YYNGEE. This CDR3 is built from 15 residues. CDR3 amino acids: CASRRLAGNTDTQYF. DNA of the CDR3: TGTGCCAGCAGGAGACTAGCGGGAAACACAGATACGCAGTATTTT. Full variable domain (missing parts from reference TRBV9 and TRBJ2-3): DSGVTQTPKHLITATGQRVTLRCSPRSGDLSVYWYQQSLDQGLQFLIQYYNGEERAKGNILERFSAQQFPDLHSELNLSSLELGDSALYFCASRRLAGNTDTQYFGPGTRLTVL.

By its share, this clone is medium-sized. The V gene is TRBV6-8, the J gene TRBJ1-1, with a weak D call TRBD1 (6 bases). The V end was cut by 5 bases, the J end by 2 bases, with 12 bases between. Germline assignment: CDR1 MNHGY and CDR2 SAAAGT. This CDR3 has 14 amino acids. The CDR3 is CASSTGQTNTEAFF. The CDR3 region has the DNA TGTGCCAGCAGTACAGGACAGACAAACACTGAAGCTTTCTTT.